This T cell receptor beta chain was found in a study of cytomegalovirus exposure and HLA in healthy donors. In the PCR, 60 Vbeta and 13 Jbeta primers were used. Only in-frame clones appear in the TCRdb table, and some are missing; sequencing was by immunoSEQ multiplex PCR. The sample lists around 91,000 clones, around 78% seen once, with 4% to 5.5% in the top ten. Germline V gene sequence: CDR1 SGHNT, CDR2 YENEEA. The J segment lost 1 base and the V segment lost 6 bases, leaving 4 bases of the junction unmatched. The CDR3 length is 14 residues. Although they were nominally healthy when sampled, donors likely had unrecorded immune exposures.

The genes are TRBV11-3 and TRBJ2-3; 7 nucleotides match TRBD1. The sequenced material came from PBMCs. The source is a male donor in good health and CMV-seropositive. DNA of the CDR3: TGTGCCAGCAGTCCCGGGACAGGCACAGATACGCAGTATTTT. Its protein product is CASSPGTGTDTQYF.